These 28 T cell receptor beta chains came from one sample sequenced in a study of cytomegalovirus exposure and HLA in healthy donors. Amplification used 60 Vbeta primers and 13 Jbeta primers. Clones were sequenced by immunoSEQ multiplex PCR, and TCRdb holds only the in-frame ones, with some missing. The sample shows some 120,000 clones, about 81% of them seen only once. The source material was PBMCs. All receptors derive from a man aged 40-50 years in good health and CMV-seronegative.

This clone was counted only a few times. V usage is TRBV27 and J usage is TRBJ2-4; 14 nucleotides match TRBD2. Per germline, CDR1 MNHEY and CDR2 SMNVEV (reference sequence). The CDR3 is made up of 16 amino acids. V was clipped by 2 bases and J by 10 bases; unmatched bases: 7. The CDR3 DNA follows: TGTGCCAGCAGTTTACGGTGGGGACTAGCGGGAGCGATTCAGTACTTC. Amino acids: CASSLRWGLAGAIQYF.

V is TRBV6-7 and J is TRBJ2-1; TRBD2 agrees at 10 bases. TRBV6-7 is labeled an ORF, and its function is uncertain. The CDR3 sequence is 17 residues long. The V gene end was trimmed by 6 bases and the J gene end by 3 bases; junction bases not matched to a gene: 11. The CDR3 protein is CASSFRTGTSDYNEQFF. CDR3 in DNA: TGTGCCAGCAGCTTCAGGACCGGGACTAGCGACTACAATGAGCAGTTCTTC.

This clone has more than one count but fewer than ten. The chain employs TRBV9 and TRBJ2-5, with a possible D match to TRBD1 (5 bases). V lost 3 bases and J lost 5, with 14 bases in between. This CDR3 region has 14 residues. From germline, CDR1 is SGDLS and CDR2 YYNGEE. CDR3 protein: CASSGSRAGETQYF. The CDR3 DNA reads as TGTGCCAGCAGCGGGTCTAGAGCAGGGGAGACCCAGTACTTC.

The J gene is TRBJ2-3, the V gene TRBV6-1, with TRBD2 identical over 7 bases. CDR1 MNHNS and CDR2 SASEGT come from the germline V gene. The CDR3 runs 16 residues. With V trimmed by 3 bases and J by 4 bases, 10 bases remained unmatched. CDR3 residues: CASSDRAQGRADTQYF. The CDR3 bases are TGTGCCAGCAGTGATAGAGCCCAAGGGAGGGCAGATACGCAGTATTTT.

The rearrangement links TRBV9 to TRBJ1-1, with D possibly TRBD1 on 6 matching bases. Between the trimmed V and J ends, which lost 3 bases and 0 bases, there was a span of 12 bases. The CDR3 runs 15 residues. The germline V gene has CDR1 SGDLS and CDR2 YYNGEE. The CDR3 region is CASSDRQAMNTEAFF. CDR3 nucleotide sequence: TGTGCCAGCAGCGATAGACAGGCCATGAACACTGAAGCTTTCTTT.

This chain links TRBV6-1 with TRBJ1-4; tentative D call: TRBD1 (6 bases). The germline V and J ends were trimmed by 6 bases and 8 bases, with 13 bases remaining between them. CDR1 and CDR2 from the germline V gene are MNHNS and SASEGT. This CDR3 region has 13 residues. CDR3 nucleotides: TGTGCCAGCAGAGATACAGGGTACGAAAAACTGTTTTTT. Translating gives CASRDTGYEKLFF.

The V and J genes are TRBV5-1 and TRBJ2-5; the D is unclear. The CDR3 is 14 residues long. The V and J ends lost 0 bases and 7 bases respectively, with 13 bases between them. Per the germline V gene, CDR1 is SGHRS and CDR2 is YFSETQ. Written as DNA, the CDR3 is TGCGCCAGCAGCTTGGAAACATTTGTCGTGACCCAGTACTTC. Protein: CASSLETFVVTQYF.

Of note for this clone: The sample carries other DNA sequences with the same CDR3. The V and J genes are TRBV7-7 and TRBJ1-4; TRBD1 agrees at 11 bases. CDR3 size: 15 residues. V lost 4 bases, J lost 3 bases, and 1 base stayed unmatched. Germline CDR1 reads SSHAT; CDR2 reads FNYEAQ (reference sequence). DNA of the CDR3: TGTGCCAGCAGCTCGGGACAGGGGGCTAATGAAAAACTGTTTTTT. As protein: CASSSGQGANEKLFF.

The chain combines TRBV10-3 with TRBJ1-3; TRBD1 agrees at 7 bases. V gave up 10 bases and J gave up 4 bases; unmatched junction bases: 7. The CDR3 covers 13 residues. Germline assignment: CDR1 ENHRY and CDR2 SYGVKD. The CDR3 is CAKTQGPGNTIYF. For the CDR3, the DNA is TGTGCCAAGACACAGGGGCCCGGAAACACCATATATTTT.

The chain links TRBV25-1 to TRBJ1-4; 10 positions match TRBD1. Trimming cost V 2 bases and J 8 bases; bases outside gene matches: 5. CDR3 length equals 15 residues. The V gene's germline CDR1 is MGHDK and CDR2 SYGVNS. CDR3 sequence: CASSETGTGVEKLFF. CDR3 nucleotide sequence: TGTGCCAGCAGTGAAACCGGGACAGGGGTAGAAAAACTGTTTTTT.

This clone was seen only once. The chain joins TRBV11-2 to TRBJ2-3; TRBD2 agrees at 10 bases. V lost 6 bases, J lost 5 bases, and 11 bases stayed unmatched. CDR1 SGHAT and CDR2 FQNNGV come from the germline V gene. The CDR3 covers 16 residues. This CDR3 is CASSPRGSGRGDTQYF. CDR3 bases: TGTGCCAGCAGTCCGAGGGGCAGCGGGAGGGGAGATACGCAGTATTTT.

The genes are TRBV5-4 and TRBJ2-2; 7 bases match TRBD1. This CDR3 is built from 15 residues. Germline lookup yields CDR1 SGHNT and CDR2 YYREEE (reference sequence). J was trimmed by 8 bases and V by 3 bases; bases with no gene match: 10. The CDR3 sequence is CASSSRTGYRGELFF. The CDR3 nucleotides are TGTGCCAGCAGCTCAAGGACAGGATACCGAGGGGAGCTGTTTTTT.

In the case of this clone: At one end, the junction sequence differs from germline, possibly due to a read error. The chain couples TRBV6-1 to TRBJ2-3; 8 bases line up with TRBD2. This CDR3 spans 13 amino acids. Germline V gives CDR1 MNHNS, CDR2 SASEGT. CDR3 DNA sequence: TGTGCCAGCATCCGGGACCCCGGGACTAGTATAAATTTT. Protein product: CASIRDPGTSINF.

In its sample, this clone was seen once. The rearrangement uses TRBV9 and TRBJ2-6; unclear D gene. Trimming removed 4 bases from V and 4 bases from J, with 12 bases in between. There are 15 residues in the CDR3. Germline-derived CDR1 and CDR2 are SGDLS and YYNGEE. Here the CDR3 DNA reads TGTGCCAGCAGCCCCCAAATTGCGGGGGCCAACGTCCTGACTTTC. It is translated as CASSPQIAGANVLTF.

V gene TRBV10-3 combines with J gene TRBJ2-6; the D gene is possibly TRBD2 (5 bases). Trimming stripped 8 bases from V and 1 base from J, with 9 bases between. The germline gives CDR1 ENHRY, CDR2 SYGVKD. This CDR3 comprises 14 residues. CDR3 DNA: TGTGCCATCCGGACGGGGTCTGGGGCCAACGTCCTGACTTTC. Translated, it gives CAIRTGSGANVLTF.

The gene calls are TRBV27 and TRBJ1-4; TRBD1 matches at 7 bases. This CDR3 is built from 15 residues. The junction had 9 bases not matched to a gene; V was cut back by 8 bases and J by 3 bases. Germline V gene sequence: CDR1 MNHEY, CDR2 SMNVEV (reference sequence). CDR3 protein: CASGLLGTANEKLFF. The CDR3 DNA is TGTGCCAGCGGCCTCCTCGGGACAGCTAATGAAAAACTGTTTTTT.

The chain carries TRBV7-2 and TRBJ2-7, with D maybe TRBD1 (5 bases). Germline loops: CDR1 SGHTA, CDR2 FQGNSA. This CDR3 region has 13 residues. Trimming took 5 bases from V and 1 from J, leaving 9 bases between them. CDR3 sequence: CASSPRESYEQYF. CDR3 nucleotide sequence: TGTGCCAGCAGCCCCAGGGAATCCTACGAGCAGTACTTC.

This clone appeared a single time. This sequence joins TRBV30 and TRBJ1-2; TRBD1 is a possible D gene (5 bases). Germline-derived CDR1 and CDR2 are GTSNPN and SVGIG (reference sequence). Trimming shortened V by 5 bases and J by 7 bases, and 8 bases separated the two germline ends. The CDR3 sequence is 10 residues long. CDR3 residues: CAWAGGGYTF. The CDR3 region has the DNA TGTGCCTGGGCCGGGGGTGGCTACACCTTC.

This clone was seen a single time. The chain carries TRBV7-9 and TRBJ1-2, with TRBD1 matching 9 bases. The CDR3 loop spans 18 amino acids. The ends lost 5 bases at V and 0 bases at J; junction bases unmatched: 13. Per the germline V gene, CDR1 is SEHNR and CDR2 is FQNEAQ (reference sequence). CDR3 sequence (DNA): TGTGCCAGCAGCCCTGGGACAGGGTCCCGTAAAGCTAACTATGGCTACACCTTC. Protein: CASSPGTGSRKANYGYTF.

This chain connects TRBV5-4 to TRBJ1-5, with unresolved D. Trimming took 4 bases from V and 5 from J, leaving 22 bases between them. CDR3 length equals 17 residues. CDR1 is SGHNT, CDR2 YYREEE, per germline (reference sequence). CDR3 sequence: CASSHSTGRAGDQPQHF. CDR3 nucleotide sequence: TGTGCCAGCAGCCACTCGACCGGGAGGGCCGGCGATCAGCCCCAGCATTTT.

The chain couples TRBV18 to TRBJ2-7; TRBD2 agrees at 11 bases. With V trimmed by 3 bases and J by 4 bases, 5 bases remained unmatched. This CDR3 has 15 amino acids. The V gene's germline CDR1 is KGHSH and CDR2 LQKENI. The CDR3 coding sequence is TGTGCCAGCTCACCCCTGGGACTAGCGGATTACGAGCAGTACTTC. Translating it yields CASSPLGLADYEQYF.

The chain combines TRBV7-6 with TRBJ2-1; maybe TRBD2 (6 bases). The CDR3 has 15 residues. The V end lost 3 bases, the J end lost 10 bases, and 19 bases lay between the germline ends. The germline V gene encodes CDR1 SGHVS and CDR2 FNYEAQ. CDR3 amino acids: CASSLPLAPLGEQFF. Written as DNA, the CDR3 is TGTGCCAGCAGCTTGCCACTAGCCCCCCTGGGGGAGCAGTTCTTC.

The CDR3 coding sequence is TGTGCCAGCAGCCCGCAGGACAGAATAAACACCATATATTTT. Translating it yields CASSPQDRINTIYF. V gene TRBV7-9 combines with J gene TRBJ1-3; TRBD1 is a possible D gene (6 bases). V dropped 5 bases and J dropped 6 bases, with 14 bases sitting between them. CDR1 SEHNR and CDR2 FQNEAQ come from the germline V gene (reference sequence). The CDR3 is 14 amino acids.

The V call is TRBV19, the J call TRBJ1-1; a possible D gene is TRBD1 (5 bases). Trimming took off 5 bases at V and 1 base at J, with 8 bases between the two ends. The length of the CDR3 is 13 residues. Germline assignment: CDR1 LNHDA and CDR2 SQIVND (reference sequence). The CDR3 coding sequence is TGTGCCAGTAGTCCGGGGGGGAACACTGAAGCTTTCTTT. Amino acids: CASSPGGNTEAFF.

The genes are TRBV11-3 and TRBJ2-1, with D perhaps matching TRBD2 (7 bases). The germline V and J ends were trimmed by 3 bases and 8 bases, with 17 bases remaining between them. Germline CDR1 is SGHNT and CDR2 is YENEEA. CDR3 length: 15 amino acids. The CDR3 reads CASSFGGGARDEQFF. CDR3 coding DNA: TGTGCCAGCAGCTTTGGAGGGGGGGCCAGGGATGAGCAGTTCTTC.

The gene calls are TRBV9 and TRBJ2-5, with a possible D match to TRBD2 (6 bases). Between the trimmed V and J ends, which lost 3 bases and 5 bases, there was a span of 14 bases. The CDR3 runs 14 residues. Germline V gene data show CDR1 as SGDLS and CDR2 as YYNGEE. CDR3 bases: TGTGCCAGCAGCGAGAATAGCGGCTTGGAGACCCAGTACTTC. As protein: CASSENSGLETQYF.

The rearrangement uses TRBV7-2 and TRBJ1-2; 7 nucleotides line up with TRBD1. The CDR3 has 14 residues. CDR1 SGHTA and CDR2 FQGNSA come from the germline V gene. V lost 5 bases to trimming and J lost 7 bases; unmatched junction nucleotides: 10. The DNA for the CDR3 is TGTGCCAGCAGCGTAGACAGGGTAACGGGTGGCTACACCTTC. Its protein product is CASSVDRVTGGYTF. Full variable domain (remainder filled in from reference TRBV7-2 and TRBJ1-2): GAGVSQSPSNKVTEKGKDVELRCDPISGHTALYWYRQSLGQGLEFLIYFQGNSAPDKSGLPSDRFSAERTGGSVSTLTIQRTQQEDSAVYLCASSVDRVTGGYTFGSGTRLTVV.

V usage is TRBV7-2 and J usage is TRBJ2-5; 7 nucleotides align to TRBD1. In germline, CDR1 is SGHTA, CDR2 FQGNSA. The CDR3 consists of 14 residues. V was pared by 6 bases and J by 5 bases, with 9 bases of the junction left unmatched. The CDR3 sequence is CASRGRQGRETQYF. As DNA, the CDR3 is TGTGCCAGCAGAGGAAGACAGGGTCGGGAGACCCAGTACTTC.